This T cell receptor (beta chain) is drawn from a study of blood T cells in healthy people across ages. Note on this clonotype: Antigen specificity is unknown.

Using a J-beta primer mix together with a sample-barcoded 5' primer, a second PCR was run for roughly 6 to 12 cycles. The template-switch adaptor, which had 12 random nucleotides, put a tag on each cDNA molecule. TCRdb recomputed calls from the 5' RACE reads with MiXCR, one row per CDR3 protein. This table has approximately 700,000 distinct CDR3 sequences, approximately 29% appearing once. General study findings and limits: Estimated diversity, derived from one million T cells, was regarded as an underestimate.

Germline CDR1 DFQATT, CDR2 SNEGSKA (reference sequence). CDR3 length: 14 amino acids. The ends lost 1 base at V and 4 bases at J; junction bases unmatched: 2. The origin of this receptor is a woman aged 80 or older in good health. V usage is TRBV20-1 and J usage is TRBJ2-1; 9 positions match TRBD1. Sequenced: blood. CDR3 sequence (DNA): TGCAGTGCTAGAGTCGACAGGGGGTACAATGAGCAGTTCTTC. This gives the protein CSARVDRGYNEQFF.